Following are 19 T cell receptor beta chains from one sample sequenced in a study of CD8 T cells in ankylosing spondylitis. TCRdb re-derived calls from the 5' RACE reads in MiXCR, one entry per CDR3 protein. The table lists 230,000 or so distinct CDR3 sequences, about 24% of them singletons. Input material: blood, either unsorted or a sorted T cell fraction (not recorded which). Receptors originate from a male donor with ankylosing spondylitis or in good health (not recorded which).

The genes are TRBV5-5 and TRBJ2-5, with D possibly TRBD2 on 6 matching bases. The CDR3 has 14 residues. Germline values: CDR1 SGHKS, CDR2 YYEKEE (reference sequence). Between the trimmed V and J ends, which lost 3 bases and 2 bases, there was a span of 11 bases. The CDR3: CASSSGTPQETQYF. CDR3 DNA sequence: TGTGCCAGCAGCTCCGGGACTCCACAAGAGACCCAGTACTTC. The full variable domain, completed using reference TRBV5-5 and TRBJ2-5, is DAGVTQSPTHLIKTRGQQVTLRCSPISGHKSVSWYQQVLGQGPQFIFQYYEKEERGRGNFPDRFSARQFPNYSSELNVNALLLGDSALYLCASSSGTPQETQYFGPGTRLLVL.

The sample holds many counts of this clonotype. This rearrangement joins TRBV7-9 to TRBJ2-7, with 7 bases identical to TRBD2. Germline V gene lookup returns CDR1 SEHNR and CDR2 FQNEAQ (reference sequence). The CDR3 loop spans 13 amino acids. With 6 bases clipped from V and 3 bases from J, the junction kept 5 bases outside the gene matches. CDR3 loop: CASSVGGVYEQYF. As DNA, the CDR3 is TGTGCCAGCAGTGTGGGGGGGGTCTACGAGCAGTACTTC.

At least ten counts were recorded for this clonotype. The chain joins TRBV29-1 to TRBJ2-2; D is possibly TRBD1 (6 bases). There are 15 residues in the CDR3. V lost 4 bases, J lost 1 base, and 13 bases lay in between. The germline V gene encodes CDR1 SQVTM and CDR2 ANQGSEA. The CDR3 protein is CSVGTETGNTGELFF. The CDR3 DNA follows: TGCAGCGTTGGGACCGAGACAGGGAACACCGGGGAGCTGTTTTTT.

This clonotype occurred a few times. This chain uses TRBV6-1 with TRBJ1-5; possibly TRBD1 for D (6 bases). The length of the CDR3 is 14 residues. The germline V gene encodes CDR1 MNHNS and CDR2 SASEGT. V was cut by 5 bases and J by 7 bases, with 15 bases left in between. In nucleotides, the CDR3 is TGTGCCAGCAGTAAAACAGGGTACGGACAGCCCCAGCATTTT. Amino acids: CASSKTGYGQPQHF.

The chain has TRBV9 and TRBJ2-1, with D tentatively TRBD1 or TRBD2 (5 bases each). Germline V lookup: CDR1 SGDLS, CDR2 YYNGEE. The CDR3 contains 15 residues. V lost 3 bases and J 4 bases, leaving 14 bases between the germline ends. The CDR3 loop is CASSASYGAYNEQFF. The CDR3 nucleotides are TGTGCCAGCAGCGCCTCTTACGGGGCATACAATGAGCAGTTCTTC.

This clonotype has only a few counts. This chain connects TRBV5-6 to TRBJ1-1; perhaps TRBD1 as D (5 bases). The V end was cut by 0 bases, the J end by 10 bases, with 16 bases between. Germline assignment: CDR1 SGHDT and CDR2 YYEEEE. CDR3 size: 14 residues. The CDR3 region is CASSLGQGWARAFF. In DNA form, the CDR3 reads TGTGCCAGCAGCTTGGGTCAGGGTTGGGCAAGAGCTTTCTTT.

V is TRBV10-2 and J is TRBJ2-7, with D perhaps matching TRBD2 (5 bases). CDR1 WSHSY and CDR2 SAAADI come from the germline V gene. The CDR3 consists of 15 residues. V gave up 6 bases and J gave up 5 bases, with 20 bases separating them. Written as DNA, the CDR3 is TGCGCCAGCAGAGACGAAGATCTGGGAGCCCACGAGCAGTACTTC. Amino acid sequence: CASRDEDLGAHEQYF.

The chain carries TRBV15 and TRBJ2-1; perhaps TRBD1 as D (6 bases). The germline V and J ends were trimmed by 4 bases and 6 bases, with 13 bases remaining between them. Per the germline V gene, CDR1 is LNHNV and CDR2 is YYDKDF (reference sequence). CDR3 length: 14 amino acids. This CDR3 reads CATSTPQGRNEQFF. CDR3 coding DNA: TGTGCCACCAGCACCCCACAGGGTCGCAATGAGCAGTTCTTC.

This clonotype was seen many times. J is TRBJ2-7 and V is TRBV3-1; D could derive from TRBD1 or TRBD2 (6 bases each). The CDR3 length is 15 residues. V dropped 3 bases and J dropped 4 bases, with 16 bases sitting between them. Germline CDR1 reads LGHDT; CDR2 reads YNNKEL (reference sequence). CDR3 sequence reads: CASSQGGQADYEQYF. The CDR3 DNA sequence: TGTGCCAGCAGCCAGGGGGGACAAGCAGATTACGAGCAGTACTTC.

This clonotype was seen only a few times. J is TRBJ1-2 and V is TRBV29-1, with D tentatively TRBD1 (6 bases). This CDR3 comprises 12 residues. The germline gives CDR1 SQVTM, CDR2 ANQGSEA. V dropped 7 bases and J dropped 3 bases, with 12 bases sitting between them. This CDR3 is CSATRGDYGYTF. Written as DNA, the CDR3 is TGCAGCGCGACAAGGGGGGACTATGGCTACACCTTC.

This clonotype was found many times. The gene calls are TRBV20-1 and TRBJ2-3; the match to TRBD1 covers 7 bases. Germline V gives CDR1 DFQATT, CDR2 SNEGSKA (reference sequence). J gave up 0 bases and V 2 bases, and 5 bases lay outside the gene matches. This CDR3 has 15 amino acids. CDR3 amino acids: CSARKGAGSTDTQYF. CDR3 nucleotide sequence: TGCAGTGCTAGAAAGGGGGCAGGGAGCACAGATACGCAGTATTTT.

The chain joins TRBV4-1 to TRBJ2-4; 11 nucleotides agree with TRBD2. This CDR3 has 17 amino acids. The ends lost 3 bases at V and 0 bases at J; junction bases unmatched: 4. Germline V gene data show CDR1 as MGHRA and CDR2 as YSYEKL. The CDR3 is CASSHEGLAGAKNIQYF. In DNA, the CDR3 is TGCGCCAGCAGCCATGAAGGACTAGCGGGAGCCAAAAACATTCAGTACTTC.

This rearrangement joins TRBV19 to TRBJ1-5, with D possibly matching TRBD1 (5 bases). The V gene lost 1 base and the J gene lost 4 bases, with 23 bases spanning the gap. The CDR3 extends over 19 amino acids. The germline CDR1 and CDR2 sequences are LNHDA and SQIVND (reference sequence). CDR3 loop: CASSIGPVRRRAGNQPQHF. The DNA of the CDR3 is TGTGCCAGTAGTATAGGCCCTGTGAGAAGGCGGGCAGGGAATCAGCCCCAGCATTTT.

This rearrangement joins TRBV12-3 or TRBV12-4 to TRBJ2-3, with D unresolved. Between the trimmed V and J ends, which lost 5 bases and 0 bases, there was a span of 12 bases. This CDR3 is 15 amino acids long. This CDR3 reads CASSRGPTSTDTQYF. CDR3 nucleotide sequence: TGTGCCAGCAGTCGCGGACCTACGAGCACAGATACGCAGTATTTT.

This clonotype was seen repeatedly, ten times or more. This chain uses TRBV7-2 with TRBJ1-5; TRBD1 agrees at 12 bases. The germline CDR1 and CDR2 sequences are SGHTA and FQGNSA. This CDR3 spans 17 amino acids. V trimming: 6 bases; J trimming: 7 bases; junction bases outside the gene matches: 13. CDR3: CASSPRAPGQGAQPQHF. The CDR3 coding sequence is TGTGCCAGCAGTCCTAGGGCACCGGGACAGGGGGCCCAGCCCCAGCATTTT.

This clonotype showed up just a few times. The chain uses TRBV11-3 and TRBJ2-2; D is tentatively TRBD1 or TRBD2 (7 bases each). CDR1 SGHNT and CDR2 YENEEA come from the germline V gene. Trimming removed 5 bases from V and 1 base from J, with 14 bases in between. The CDR3 contains 16 residues. The CDR3, as DNA: TGTGCCAGCAGCCCAGGGGGGGCGAGGAACACCGGGGAGCTGTTTTTT. Translating it yields CASSPGGARNTGELFF. The entire variable domain, with the rest obtained from reference TRBV11-3 and TRBJ2-2, is as follows: EAGVVQSPRYKIIEKKQPVAFWCNPISGHNTLYWYLQNLGQGPELLIRYENEEAVDDSQLPKDRFSAERLKGVDSTLKIQPAELGDSAVYLCASSPGGARNTGELFFGEGSRLTVL.

Only one count was recorded for this clonotype. The chain has TRBV6-1 and TRBJ2-7, with 7 bases lining up with TRBD1. CDR1 is MNHNS, CDR2 SASEGT, per germline. The junction had 5 bases not matched to a gene; V was cut back by 5 bases and J by 1 base. The CDR3 sequence is 14 residues long. The chain's CDR3 is CASSRGDRSYEQYF. The CDR3 bases are TGTGCCAGCAGTCGTGGGGACAGATCCTACGAGCAGTACTTC.

The chain joins TRBV5-1 to TRBJ2-2, with D maybe TRBD2 (6 bases). The CDR3 runs 16 residues. Germline V gene sequence: CDR1 SGHRS, CDR2 YFSETQ. The V gene lost 6 bases and the J gene lost 1 base, with 16 bases spanning the gap. The CDR3 spells CASTLRGRENTGELFF. Written as DNA, the CDR3 is TGCGCCAGCACCCTGCGGGGCAGGGAGAACACCGGGGAGCTGTTTTTT.

The chain uses TRBV10-3 and TRBJ2-7; D may be TRBD2 (6 bases). Deletions cut 0 bases from V and 7 bases from J, with 13 bases between. This CDR3 is 14 amino acids long. Germline V CDR1 and CDR2: ENHRY, SYGVKD. CDR3 in DNA: TGTGCCATCAGTGAGTCGCGGGATTCGGGGGAGCAGTACTTC. Protein sequence: CAISESRDSGEQYF.